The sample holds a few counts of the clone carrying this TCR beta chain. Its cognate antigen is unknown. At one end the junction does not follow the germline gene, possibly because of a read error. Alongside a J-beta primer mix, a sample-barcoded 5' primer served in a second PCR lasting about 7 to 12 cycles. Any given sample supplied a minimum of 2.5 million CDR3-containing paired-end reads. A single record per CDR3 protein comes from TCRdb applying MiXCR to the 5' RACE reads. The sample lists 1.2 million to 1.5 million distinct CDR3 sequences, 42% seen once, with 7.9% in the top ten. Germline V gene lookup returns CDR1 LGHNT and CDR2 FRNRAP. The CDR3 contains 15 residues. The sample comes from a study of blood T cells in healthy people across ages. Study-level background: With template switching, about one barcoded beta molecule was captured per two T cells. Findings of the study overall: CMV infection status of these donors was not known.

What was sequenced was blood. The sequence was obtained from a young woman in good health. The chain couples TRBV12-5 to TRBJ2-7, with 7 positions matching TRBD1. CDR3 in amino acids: CASGPGTVEIETQYF. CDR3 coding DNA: TGTGCTAGTGGGCCGGGGACAGTGGAAATAGAGACCCAGTACTTT.